Detailed here is one T cell receptor beta chain. No antigen is known for it. The sample is drawn from a study of shared clonotypes between healthy human individuals. Germline V gene lookup returns CDR1 GTSNPN and CDR2 SVGIG (reference sequence). The CDR3 spans 13 residues. Trimming removed 4 bases from V and 3 bases from J; junction bases left unmatched: 6. Running of the assay took place at deep level. Each PCR replicate from the sorted subsets contained 150 to 250 ng DNA, which is about 30,000 T cell genomes. Repertoires were generated with immunoSEQ multiplex PCR, while TCRdb's copy carries only in-frame clones and drops some. The table shows around 2,000,000 clones, with approximately 94% occurring only once. Notes on the study in general: Naive subsets typically showed greater estimated richness than memory subsets. Incomplete sequencing of sorted subsets was indicated by rarefaction despite large depth.

Positive CCR7 selection of CD45RO-negative cells yielded the naive CD8 cells, and terminally differentiated effector memory CD45RA+ cells were excluded. The sequence was obtained from a man aged 18 to 29 in good health. This sequence joins TRBV30 and TRBJ2-7; 7 bases agree with TRBD1. Material: naive CD8+ T cells sorted from blood. In nucleotides, the CDR3 is TGTGCCTGGACAGGACAGGCATACTACGAGCAGTACTTC. Amino acids: CAWTGQAYYEQYF.